The T cell receptor beta chain under discussion was sequenced for a study of T cell responses to AZD1222 COVID-19 vaccine (dated by TCRdb to the early 2020s). With regard to the full study: Because spike-specific TCR depth and breadth did not differ between the two schedules, AZD1222 recipients who got a second dose at roughly 4 weeks were pooled with those who got a second dose at roughly 12 weeks. TCR sequencing was performed for about 250 trial participants, of whom about 200 were given two doses of AZD1222 and some 26 were given two doses of MenACWY control vaccine. Trial participants were enrolled by age into subgroups of 18-55, 56-69 and 70-plus years, and roughly 150, 30 and 60 TCR-sequenced participants, respectively, were included in these subgroups.

Turning to this clone: The clone's antigen remains unknown. The input lacks base qualities; no much larger clone sits a single base away.

The sample's time point label is to be understood as: baseline before first vaccination. Samples from vaccinated people were obtained from the UK trials COV001 and COV002, which included a single-blind randomized controlled phase 2/3 trial of AZD1222 (ChAdOx1 nCoV-19) in healthy adults. For TCRbeta chain sequencing, PBMC samples were collected from trial participants at day 0 and at day 28 after the second dose. The CDR3 regions of human TCRbeta chains were analyzed by immunosequencing. On the authors' methods: Repertoire TCRs were matched against a reference library of SARS-CoV-2-specific TCRs generated with the MIRA antigen-specificity platform. Breadth was defined as the fraction of unique TCRs that were SARS-CoV-2-associated. Depth was defined as the fraction of total T cells that were SARS-CoV-2-associated. Each spike-specific TCR was assigned to its reactive spike region and to a CD4 or CD8 class using the MIRA data. Log10-transformed breadth and depth values were compared by one-way ANOVA with Sidak's multiple comparisons tests. Not all clones reach the TCRdb copy of this immuneACCESS table, which keeps in-frame sequences only. Checked studies attribute under half of the gap to unresolved V genes and leave the rest unexplained. V and J calls and clone size are as listed in that table; D and trimming were resolved from the DNA. In this sample the table shows over 150,000 clones, roughly 92% of which occur a single time. The ten largest clonotypes hold 10% of the sample.

The germline V gene sets CDR1 to SGHAT and CDR2 to FQNNGV. The CDR3 measures 17 amino acids from cysteine to phenylalanine. Solely the CDR3 DNA is kept, with 51 bases framed from the first base. The germline V end is reduced by 3 bases and the J end by 2 bases; junction bases left unmatched: 11. Broader findings and caveats from the paper: The 56-69-year group was small, and its depth increase did not reach significance, likely because of low power. Reportedly, close to half of the unique spike-specific TCRs recognized epitopes lying outside the regions that are mutated in the B.1.351 and B.1.1.7 variants. Conclusions about previously exposed vaccinees are limited, since just five or six AZD1222 recipients were seropositive for SARS-CoV-2 at baseline. A significant rise in spike-specific TCR breadth and depth was observed after two AZD1222 doses relative to day 0 and relative to MenACWY recipients. Because no day 14 peak-response samples were available, the repertoires could be characterized only after the peak T cell response. Participants were mostly white British and included more females than males, and it was suggested by the authors that clonal diversity may have been underestimated. The whole spike protein was spanned by vaccine-associated CD4 TCRs, and dominant responses were seen in regions 160-218 and 743-854.

This TCR was recovered from an adult in good health. The chain uses TRBV11-2 and TRBJ1-1; 8 central nucleotides agree with TRBD1. The input for sequencing was peripheral blood, taken on day 0 of AZD1222 vaccination. The DNA sequence is as follows: TGTGCCAGCAGCTTCATAGAGCCGGACAGGGTAAACACTGAAGCTTTCTTT. Translated, this is CASSFIEPDRVNTEAFF. The variable domain in full, with residues beyond the CDR3 obtained from the reference TRBV11-2 and TRBJ1-1 genes, is EAGVAQSPRYKIIEKRQSVAFWCNPISGHATLYWYQQILGQGPKLLIQFQNNGVVDDSQLPKDRFSAERLKGVDSTLKIQPAKLEDSAVYLCASSFIEPDRVNTEAFFGQGTRLTVV.